These 18 T cell receptor beta chains came from one sample sequenced in a study of T-cell memory formation after mild COVID-19. TCRdb ran MiXCR on the 5' RACE reads and lists one entry per CDR3 protein. The table lists about 150,000 distinct CDR3 sequences, 25% to 40% of them singletons. Material: PBMCs or a T cell subset sorted from them (not recorded which). These receptors were collected from an adult woman who had mild COVID-19 (a few samples of this study predate the infection). Cell type and time point are not known.

V and J are TRBV5-1 and TRBJ1-2; D call uncertain. Germline V gene sequence: CDR1 SGHRS, CDR2 YFSETQ. With 0 bases removed from V and 5 bases from J, the gap between germline ends came to 8 bases. CDR3 length: 13 residues. CDR3 region: CASSLAGEYGYTF. Here the CDR3 DNA reads TGCGCCAGCAGCTTGGCCGGGGAATATGGCTACACCTTC.

A few counts support this clonotype. One junction end does not reproduce the germline sequence, and a read error may be involved. This chain joins TRBV7-2 and TRBJ2-1, with TRBD2 matching 11 bases. Per germline, CDR1 SGHTA and CDR2 FQGNSA. The CDR3 runs 12 residues. The CDR3 DNA is TGTGCCAGCAGTTCGGGACTAGCGGAAGATGTCTTC. Translating it yields CASSSGLAEDVF.

In this sample, this clonotype turned up a few times. V and J are TRBV5-1 and TRBJ1-1; maybe TRBD1 (6 bases). The germline gives CDR1 SGHRS, CDR2 YFSETQ. The CDR3 has 16 amino acids. The V and J ends lost 3 bases and 1 base respectively, with 16 bases between them. CDR3 nucleotide sequence: TGCGCCAGCAGCTCCCCAATGACAGGAGGGAACACTGAAGCTTTCTTT. This translates into CASSSPMTGGNTEAFF.

The chain links TRBV12-3 or TRBV12-4 to TRBJ2-7; 9 nucleotides agree with TRBD2. This CDR3 comprises 14 residues. J lost 4 bases, V lost 6 bases, and 7 bases had no gene match. CDR3 region: CASRSAGGLYEQYF. The CDR3 region has the DNA TGTGCCAGCAGGTCAGCGGGAGGTTTATACGAGCAGTACTTC.

This clonotype was counted between two and nine times. The rearrangement joins TRBV4-1 to TRBJ2-1; 10 nucleotides align to TRBD2. CDR1 is MGHRA and CDR2 is YSYEKL in the germline V gene. The CDR3 runs 16 residues. Germline trimming cut 4 bases from V and 4 bases from J; bases unmatched to any gene: 7. CDR3 sequence reads: CASSPFQRGGYNEQFF. The CDR3 nucleotides read TGCGCCAGCAGCCCGTTTCAGCGGGGGGGGTACAATGAGCAGTTCTTC.

The chain uses TRBV25-1 and TRBJ2-1; D remains unclear. Germline assignment: CDR1 MGHDK and CDR2 SYGVNS. Trimming pared 3 bases from V and 1 base from J, leaving 13 bases between. CDR3 length: 16 amino acids. The CDR3 protein is CASSDDGVRSYNEQFF. CDR3 DNA sequence: TGTGCCAGCAGTGATGACGGTGTTAGGTCCTACAATGAGCAGTTCTTC.

The J gene is TRBJ2-1, the V gene TRBV6-2 or TRBV6-3, with 8 bases fitting TRBD2. CDR3 length equals 14 residues. Trimming at V came to 5 bases and at J to 9 bases, leaving 9 bases not matched to a gene. Germline values: CDR1 MNHEY, CDR2 SVGEGT. The CDR3 coding sequence is TGTGCCAGCAGTCCAGCGGGGGCGGGGGTTGAGCAGTTCTTC. This sequence encodes CASSPAGAGVEQFF.

This clonotype has just a few counts. The V and J genes are TRBV28 and TRBJ2-4; D not certain. Trimming took off 8 bases at V and 0 bases at J, with 8 bases between the two ends. The CDR3 has 13 amino acids. Germline-derived CDR1 and CDR2 are MDHEN and SYDVKM. The CDR3 nucleotides read TGTGCCAGCCAGGATTTAGCCAAAAACATTCAGTACTTC. Its protein product is CASQDLAKNIQYF.

The table lists this clonotype with a few counts. Written as DNA, the CDR3 is TGCAGTGCTAGAGATTGGGACGGCAAGTACTTC. Residues: CSARDWDGKYF. The chain employs TRBV20-1 and TRBJ2-5; the D call may be TRBD1 or TRBD2 (5 bases each). Germline CDR1 DFQATT, CDR2 SNEGSKA (reference sequence). The V and J ends lost 0 bases and 12 bases respectively, with 11 bases between them. This CDR3 region has 11 residues.

This clonotype was recorded a few times. CDR3 amino acids: CASSQAADTYNEQFF. The CDR3 region has the DNA TGCGCCAGCAGCCAAGCGGCTGACACTTACAATGAGCAGTTCTTC. The V gene is TRBV4-1, the J gene TRBJ2-1; D is unclear. Germline CDR1 MGHRA, CDR2 YSYEKL. This CDR3 has 15 residues. V shed 1 base and J shed 4 bases, with 11 bases lying between them.

J is TRBJ2-1 and V is TRBV12-3 or TRBV12-4; TRBD2 aligns across 7 bases. The CDR3 totals 15 residues. Trimming removed 5 bases from V and 3 bases from J; junction bases left unmatched: 7. The CDR3 protein is CASSPDASGYNEQFF. In DNA form, the CDR3 reads TGTGCCAGCAGTCCAGACGCTAGCGGCTACAATGAGCAGTTCTTC.

This clonotype was picked up a small number of times. The chain links TRBV20-1 to TRBJ2-7, with no clear D. The CDR3 length is 15 residues. CDR1 and CDR2 from the germline V gene are DFQATT and SNEGSKA (reference sequence). V was shortened by 6 bases and J by 3 bases, with 21 bases between the two germline ends. The CDR3 nucleotides are TGCAGTGCCTCGGCGACCGCACTCCAAAACTACGAGCAGTACTTC. It yields the protein CSASATALQNYEQYF.

This clonotype has more than one count but fewer than ten. The rearrangement joins TRBV20-1 to TRBJ2-1; tentatively, D is TRBD2 (6 bases). Germline values: CDR1 DFQATT, CDR2 SNEGSKA (reference sequence). This CDR3 has 14 amino acids. V was pared by 6 bases and J by 7 bases, with 19 bases between. CDR3 bases: TGCAGTGCAGCGGGCGGGGCGTTAGGGAATGAGCAGTTCTTC. This encodes CSAAGGALGNEQFF.

This clonotype has a handful of counts. CDR3 sequence reads: CASSLAAPEGEKLFF. CDR3 sequence (DNA): TGCGCCAGCAGCTTGGCAGCCCCGGAGGGGGAAAAACTGTTTTTT. The chain links TRBV5-1 to TRBJ1-4; tentative D call: TRBD1 (5 bases). Germline assignment: CDR1 SGHRS and CDR2 YFSETQ. Trimming pared 0 bases from V and 8 bases from J, leaving 14 bases between. There are 15 residues in the CDR3. The full variable domain, completed using reference TRBV5-1 and TRBJ1-4, is KAGVTQTPRYLIKTRGQQVTLSCSPISGHRSVSWYQQTPGQGLQFLFEYFSETQRNKGNFPGRFSGRQFSNSRSEMNVSTLELGDSALYLCASSLAAPEGEKLFFGSGTQLSVL.

In this sample, this clonotype turned up a few times. The V call is TRBV29-1, the J call TRBJ1-1; no reliable D call. V gave up 5 bases and J gave up 6 bases, with 16 bases separating them. The CDR3 has 13 residues. CDR1 SQVTM and CDR2 ANQGSEA come from the germline V gene. In nucleotides, the CDR3 is TGCAGCGTTATTAGGGCCCTCGGGCCTGAAGCTTTCTTT. This encodes CSVIRALGPEAFF. Together with reference TRBV29-1 and TRBJ1-1, the CDR3 gives the full variable domain: SAVISQKPSRDICQRGTSLTIQCQVDSQVTMMFWYRQQPGQSLTLIATANQGSEATYESGFVIDKFPISRPNLTFSTLTVSNMSPEDSSIYLCSVIRALGPEAFFGQGTRLTVV.

This clonotype was picked up a small number of times. This sequence joins TRBV6-2 or TRBV6-3 and TRBJ2-1, with D perhaps given as TRBD1 or TRBD2 (6 bases each). Germline assignment: CDR1 MNHEY and CDR2 SVGEGT. The ends were cut back, 8 bases at V and 2 bases at J, with 16 bases in the middle. The CDR3 is made up of 15 amino acids. The CDR3 region is CASDLGGGPYNEQFF. The CDR3, as DNA: TGTGCCAGCGACTTAGGAGGGGGGCCCTACAATGAGCAGTTCTTC.

In its sample, this clonotype was seen a few times. V is TRBV11-3 and J is TRBJ1-2, with 9 bases matching TRBD1. The CDR3 is 14 amino acids. With 5 bases clipped from V and 2 bases from J, the junction kept 3 bases outside the gene matches. Germline lookup yields CDR1 SGHNT and CDR2 YENEEA. The CDR3, as DNA: TGTGCCAGCAGCCCCGGGACAGGGAACTATGGCTACACCTTC. Translating gives CASSPGTGNYGYTF.

This clonotype is a singleton in its sample. The J gene is TRBJ1-2, the V gene TRBV6-2 or TRBV6-3; possibly TRBD1 for D (6 bases). Germline assignment: CDR1 MNHEY and CDR2 SVGEGT. The V gene lost 6 bases and the J gene lost 2 bases, with 13 bases spanning the gap. The CDR3 runs 14 residues. The CDR3 DNA sequence: TGTGCCAGCAGGGGGGCAGGGGAGAACTATGGCTACACCTTC. It encodes CASRGAGENYGYTF.